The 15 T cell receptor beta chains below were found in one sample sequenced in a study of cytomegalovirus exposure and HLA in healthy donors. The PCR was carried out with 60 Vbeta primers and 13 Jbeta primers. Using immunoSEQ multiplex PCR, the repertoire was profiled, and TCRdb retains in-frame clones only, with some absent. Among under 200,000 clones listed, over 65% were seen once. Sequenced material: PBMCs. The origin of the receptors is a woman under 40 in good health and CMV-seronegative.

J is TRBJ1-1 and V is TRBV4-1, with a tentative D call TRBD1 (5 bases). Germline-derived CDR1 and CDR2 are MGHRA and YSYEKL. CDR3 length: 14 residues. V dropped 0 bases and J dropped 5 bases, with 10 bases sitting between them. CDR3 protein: CASSQDSGFTEAFF. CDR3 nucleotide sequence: TGCGCCAGCAGCCAAGATTCAGGGTTTACTGAAGCTTTCTTT.

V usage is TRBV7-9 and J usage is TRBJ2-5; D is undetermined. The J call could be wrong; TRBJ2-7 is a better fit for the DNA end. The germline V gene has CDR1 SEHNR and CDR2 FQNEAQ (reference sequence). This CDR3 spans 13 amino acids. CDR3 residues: CASSLLTPYEQYF. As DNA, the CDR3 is TGTGCCAGCAGCCTACTAACCCCCTACGAGCAGTACTTC.

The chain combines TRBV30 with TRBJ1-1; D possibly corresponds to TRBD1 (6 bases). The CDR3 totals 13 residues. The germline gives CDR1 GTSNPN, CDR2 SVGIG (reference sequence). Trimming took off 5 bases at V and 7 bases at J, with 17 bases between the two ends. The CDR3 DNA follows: TGTGCCTGGGATCTTAACAGGGATGGTGAAGCTTTCTTT. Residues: CAWDLNRDGEAFF.

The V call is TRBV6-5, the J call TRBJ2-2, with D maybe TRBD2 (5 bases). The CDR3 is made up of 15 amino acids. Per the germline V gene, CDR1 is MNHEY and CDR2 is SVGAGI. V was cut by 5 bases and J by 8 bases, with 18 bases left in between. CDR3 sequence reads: CASSRTGTERGELFF. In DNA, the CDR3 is TGTGCCAGCAGTCGAACCGGAACAGAGCGGGGGGAGCTGTTTTTT.

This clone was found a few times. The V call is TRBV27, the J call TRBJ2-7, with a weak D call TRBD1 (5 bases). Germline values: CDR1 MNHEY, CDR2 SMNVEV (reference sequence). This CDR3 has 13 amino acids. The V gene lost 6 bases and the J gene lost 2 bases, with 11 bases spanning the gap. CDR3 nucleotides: TGTGCCAGCAGGAAGACAGTTACCTACGAGCAGTACTTC. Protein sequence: CASRKTVTYEQYF.

The CDR3 is CASSPRVQGQPQHF. CDR3 bases: TGTGCCAGTAGTCCAAGGGTGCAGGGTCAGCCCCAGCATTTT. The chain joins TRBV19 to TRBJ1-5; tentative D call: TRBD1 (5 bases). Germline loops: CDR1 LNHDA, CDR2 SQIVND (reference sequence). This CDR3 region has 14 residues. The V end was cut by 5 bases, the J end by 6 bases, with 14 bases between.

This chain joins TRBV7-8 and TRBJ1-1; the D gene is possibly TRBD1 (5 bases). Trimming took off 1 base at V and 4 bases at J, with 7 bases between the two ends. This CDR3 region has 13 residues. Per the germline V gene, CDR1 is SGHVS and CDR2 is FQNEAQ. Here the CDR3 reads CASSLEGLTEAFF. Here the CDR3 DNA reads TGTGCCAGCAGCTTAGAGGGGCTCACTGAAGCTTTCTTT.

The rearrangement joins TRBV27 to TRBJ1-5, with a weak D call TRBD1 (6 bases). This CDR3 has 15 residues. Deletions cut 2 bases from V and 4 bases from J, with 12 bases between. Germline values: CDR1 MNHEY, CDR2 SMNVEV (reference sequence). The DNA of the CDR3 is TGTGCCAGCAGTTTAGTAGGGACACCAAATCAGCCCCAGCATTTT. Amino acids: CASSLVGTPNQPQHF.

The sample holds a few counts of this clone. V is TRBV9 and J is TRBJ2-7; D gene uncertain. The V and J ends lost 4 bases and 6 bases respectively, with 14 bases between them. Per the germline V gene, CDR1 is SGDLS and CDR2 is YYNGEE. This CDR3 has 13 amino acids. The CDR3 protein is CASSSGRSVEQYF. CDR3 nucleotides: TGTGCCAGCAGCTCTGGAAGAAGCGTCGAGCAGTACTTC. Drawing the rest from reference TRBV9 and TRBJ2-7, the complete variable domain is DSGVTQTPKHLITATGQRVTLRCSPRSGDLSVYWYQQSLDQGLQFLIQYYNGEERAKGNILERFSAQQFPDLHSELNLSSLELGDSALYFCASSSGRSVEQYFGPGTRLTVT.

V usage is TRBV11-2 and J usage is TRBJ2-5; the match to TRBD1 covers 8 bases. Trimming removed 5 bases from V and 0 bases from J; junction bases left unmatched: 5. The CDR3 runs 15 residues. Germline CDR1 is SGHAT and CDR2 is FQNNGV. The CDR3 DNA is TGTGCCAGCAGCCCTGCGGACAGGGACCAAGAGACCCAGTACTTC. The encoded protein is CASSPADRDQETQYF.

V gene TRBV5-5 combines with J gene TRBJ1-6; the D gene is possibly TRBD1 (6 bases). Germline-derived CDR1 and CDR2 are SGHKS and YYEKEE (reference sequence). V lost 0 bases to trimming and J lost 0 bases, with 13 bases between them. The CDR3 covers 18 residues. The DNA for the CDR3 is TGTGCCAGCAGCTTGGGGAACAGGGTTCGCTCCTATAATTCACCCCTCCACTTT. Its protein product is CASSLGNRVRSYNSPLHF.

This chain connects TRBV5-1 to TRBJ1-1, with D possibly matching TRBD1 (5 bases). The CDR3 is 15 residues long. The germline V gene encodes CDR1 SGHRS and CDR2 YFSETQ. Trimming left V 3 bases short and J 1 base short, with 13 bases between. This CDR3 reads CASSSGYGRNTEAFF. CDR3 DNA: TGCGCCAGCAGCTCAGGGTATGGTAGGAACACTGAAGCTTTCTTT.

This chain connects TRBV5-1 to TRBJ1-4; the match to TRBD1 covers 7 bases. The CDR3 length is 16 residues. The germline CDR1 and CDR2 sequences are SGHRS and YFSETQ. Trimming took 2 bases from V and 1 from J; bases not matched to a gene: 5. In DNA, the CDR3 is TGCGCCAGCAGCTTAGGGCACAGGGGAACTAATGAAAAACTGTTTTTT. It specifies CASSLGHRGTNEKLFF.

Here the CDR3 reads CASSLMGASRTEAFF. The CDR3 DNA reads as TGTGCCAGCAGCTTAATGGGTGCCTCGAGGACTGAAGCTTTCTTT. This sequence joins TRBV7-9 and TRBJ1-1; no reliable D call. V was pared by 2 bases and J by 5 bases, with 15 bases between. The CDR3 is made up of 15 amino acids. From germline, CDR1 is SEHNR and CDR2 FQNEAQ (reference sequence). The full variable domain, completed using reference TRBV7-9 and TRBJ1-1, is DTGVSQNPRHKITKRGQNVTFRCDPISEHNRLYWYRQTLGQGPEFLTYFQNEAQLEKSRLLSDRFSAERPKGSFSTLEIQRTEQGDSAMYLCASSLMGASRTEAFFGQGTRLTVV.

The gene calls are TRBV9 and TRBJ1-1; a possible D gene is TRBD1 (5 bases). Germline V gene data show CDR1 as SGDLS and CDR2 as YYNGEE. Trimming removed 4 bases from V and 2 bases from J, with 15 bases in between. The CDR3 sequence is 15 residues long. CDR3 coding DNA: TGTGCCAGCAGCTACTCAAGCGGGGGAAACACTGAAGCTTTCTTT. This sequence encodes CASSYSSGGNTEAFF.